The text below deals with one T cell receptor beta chain. The data belong to a study of blood T cell repertoires in COVID-19. Whole-study context: From the United States, Italy and Spain came samples of acute and convalescent COVID-19.

The length of the CDR3 is 15 residues. V was shortened by 4 bases and J by 4 bases, with 18 bases between the two germline ends. From germline, CDR1 is SGHRS and CDR2 YFSETQ. Per the study methods: Estimation of nucleated cell counts relied on the amplification of reference gene primers. Sequencing was performed with immunoSEQ multiplex PCR; in TCRdb, only in-frame clones are kept and a portion is missing. That table supplies the V and J calls and clone size; D and trimming were determined from the DNA. Found here are 240,000 or so clones, 88% of them singletons; the top ten hold 0.65% to 0.9%. What was sequenced was peripheral blood. This rearrangement joins TRBV5-1 to TRBJ2-7, with a weak D call TRBD2 (5 bases). This clonotype was obtained from a woman between 25 and 40 years old with acute or convalescent COVID-19. The CDR3 loop is CASSPVARSSYEQYF. The CDR3 nucleotides read TGCGCCAGCAGCCCTGTAGCGAGATCATCATACGAGCAGTACTTC.